This passage covers 30 T cell receptor beta chains from one sample sequenced in a study of siplizumab effects on memory and regulatory T cells. This table comes from immunoSEQ multiplex PCR, and its TCRdb copy is limited to in-frame clones, with some not included. The repertoire holds some 100,000 clones, with around 90% as singletons. Sequenced input: Tregs sorted from blood. Receptors were obtained from a human donor in good health.

The CDR3 nucleotides are TGTGCCAGCTCCCTGGGACAGCCAAATGAGCAGTTCTTC. It specifies CASSLGQPNEQFF. The rearrangement uses TRBV18 and TRBJ2-1, with 7 bases that match TRBD1. Germline-derived CDR1 and CDR2 are KGHSH and LQKENI. The CDR3 has 13 amino acids. V was clipped by 6 bases and J by 7 bases; unmatched bases: 6.

This chain connects TRBV15 to TRBJ1-4, with D possibly matching TRBD1 (5 bases). CDR1 and CDR2 from the germline V gene are LNHNV and YYDKDF (reference sequence). The CDR3 sequence is 16 residues long. With 0 bases removed from V and 3 bases from J, the gap between germline ends came to 11 bases. The CDR3 DNA follows: TGTGCCACCAGCAGAGATCCGGGACGTTCTAATGAAAAACTGTTTTTT. Protein product: CATSRDPGRSNEKLFF.

This chain uses TRBV23-1 with TRBJ2-1, with 9 positions matching TRBD1. TRBV23-1 is treated as an ORF (open reading frame) with a function not yet certain. Trimming took 5 bases from V and 7 from J; bases not matched to a gene: 9. This CDR3 comprises 15 residues. For the CDR3, the DNA is TGCGCCAGCAGTTACAGGGGGCGAACGGGGAATGAGCAGTTCTTC. This translates into CASSYRGRTGNEQFF.

The gene calls are TRBV6-6 and TRBJ1-5, with D tentatively TRBD1 (6 bases). The CDR3 loop spans 14 amino acids. Per germline, CDR1 MNHNY and CDR2 SVGAGI (reference sequence). V gave up 3 bases and J gave up 4 bases, with 10 bases separating them. The CDR3 bases are TGTGCCAGCAGTTATCAGGGGCGAAATCAGCCCCAGCATTTT. This gives the protein CASSYQGRNQPQHF.

The gene calls are TRBV27 and TRBJ2-3, with D hard to call. Per the germline V gene, CDR1 is MNHEY and CDR2 is SMNVEV (reference sequence). The germline V and J ends were trimmed by 0 bases and 2 bases, with 12 bases remaining between them. CDR3 size: 16 residues. CDR3 amino acids: CASSLSRGIITDTQYF. In DNA, the CDR3 is TGTGCCAGCAGTTTATCGCGCGGCATAATCACAGATACGCAGTATTTT.

The chain couples TRBV7-2 to TRBJ1-2; 7 positions match TRBD1. The CDR3 covers 12 residues. Germline CDR1 and CDR2: SGHTA and FQGNSA. The ends lost 2 bases at V and 7 bases at J; junction bases unmatched: 1. This chain's CDR3 is CASSLRQGGYTF. CDR3 coding DNA: TGTGCCAGCAGCTTAAGACAGGGTGGCTACACCTTC.

This rearrangement joins TRBV6-5 to TRBJ2-3, with 8 bases lining up with TRBD2. With 0 bases clipped from V and 2 bases from J, the junction kept 4 bases outside the gene matches. The CDR3 length is 16 residues. CDR1 is MNHEY, CDR2 SVGAGI, per germline. The CDR3 DNA is TGTGCCAGCAGTTACTCGATACTAGCGGCCACAGATACGCAGTATTTT. Protein product: CASSYSILAATDTQYF.

The chain employs TRBV7-2 and TRBJ2-4; 9 bases fit TRBD2. J was trimmed by 3 bases and V by 1 base; bases with no gene match: 4. Germline V gene data show CDR1 as SGHTA and CDR2 as FQGNSA. The CDR3 has 16 residues. The CDR3 reads CASSLVAGDGKNIQYF. The CDR3 bases are TGTGCCAGCAGCTTAGTAGCGGGAGACGGCAAAAACATTCAGTACTTC.

V gene TRBV19 combines with J gene TRBJ2-4, with 9 bases aligning to TRBD1. V lost 5 bases to trimming and J lost 0 bases; unmatched junction nucleotides: 8. CDR1 and CDR2 from the germline V gene are LNHDA and SQIVND (reference sequence). The CDR3 spans 17 residues. The CDR3 here is CASSPLTGGQAKNIQYF. The CDR3 nucleotides are TGTGCCAGTAGTCCTCTGACAGGGGGACAAGCCAAAAACATTCAGTACTTC.

The chain couples TRBV7-2 to TRBJ1-4; D is unclear. V lost 3 bases and J 6 bases, leaving 8 bases between the germline ends. The germline CDR1 and CDR2 sequences are SGHTA and FQGNSA. The CDR3 has 13 amino acids. CDR3 residues: CASSFSLDEKLFF. The DNA for the CDR3 is TGTGCCAGCAGCTTTAGTCTTGATGAAAAACTGTTTTTT.

The rearrangement joins TRBV2 to TRBJ1-4; a possible D gene is TRBD1 (6 bases). Germline V gives CDR1 SNHLY, CDR2 FYNNEI. Deletions cut 4 bases from V and 8 bases from J, with 14 bases between. CDR3 length: 14 residues. CDR3 protein: CASSAGTLGEKLFF. CDR3 coding DNA: TGTGCCAGCAGTGCCGGGACACTAGGAGAAAAACTGTTTTTT.

The chain links TRBV5-1 to TRBJ1-1; D call uncertain. From germline, CDR1 is SGHRS and CDR2 YFSETQ. V lost 5 bases, J lost 2 bases, and 10 bases lay in between. The CDR3 length is 13 residues. The CDR3, as DNA: TGCGCCAGCAGAGGAATACTTAACACTGAAGCTTTCTTT. Protein sequence: CASRGILNTEAFF.

The J gene is TRBJ1-5, the V gene TRBV12-5; D remains unclear. V lost 0 bases and J lost 1, with 16 bases in between. Germline loops: CDR1 LGHNT, CDR2 FRNRAP. There are 18 residues in the CDR3. The CDR3 loop reads CASGLVFSAGYSNQPQHF. CDR3 DNA sequence: TGTGCTAGTGGTTTGGTATTCTCGGCCGGGTACAGCAATCAGCCCCAGCATTTT.

The CDR3 loop reads CASSPRVSGKVETQYF. The CDR3 DNA reads TGTGCCAGCTCCCCTAGGGTTAGCGGGAAGGTCGAGACCCAGTACTTC. The genes are TRBV27 and TRBJ2-5; 8 nucleotides line up with TRBD2. Losses at the gene ends were 8 bases for V and 5 bases for J; bases not matched to a gene: 16. CDR1 and CDR2 (germline): MNHEY, SMNVEV (reference sequence). This CDR3 contains 16 residues.

The chain links TRBV11-3 to TRBJ2-2, with 8 bases aligning to TRBD2. V was clipped by 3 bases and J by 1 base; unmatched bases: 1. This CDR3 region has 15 residues. Germline V gene data show CDR1 as SGHNT and CDR2 as YENEEA. CDR3 DNA sequence: TGTGCCAGCAGCTTTAGCGGGGTGAACACCGGGGAGCTGTTTTTT. Translated, it gives CASSFSGVNTGELFF.

J is TRBJ2-4 and V is TRBV4-1, with TRBD2 identical over 13 bases. Germline CDR1 reads MGHRA; CDR2 reads YSYEKL. This CDR3 is 16 amino acids long. Losses at the gene ends were 2 bases for V and 8 bases for J; bases not matched to a gene: 6. CDR3 protein: CASSQTSGRARDIQYF. The CDR3 coding sequence is TGCGCCAGCAGCCAAACTAGCGGGAGGGCCCGAGACATTCAGTACTTC.

This clone was seen a single time. The chain recombines TRBV5-1 with TRBJ2-3; D gene unclear. The CDR3 loop spans 16 amino acids. Germline V gene sequence: CDR1 SGHRS, CDR2 YFSETQ. V was trimmed by 0 bases and J by 0 bases, leaving 11 bases between them. This chain's CDR3 is CASSLALGASTDTQYF. CDR3 in DNA: TGCGCCAGCAGCTTGGCGCTCGGAGCTAGCACAGATACGCAGTATTTT.

This rearrangement joins TRBV19 to TRBJ2-7; D might be TRBD2 (6 bases). The V end was cut by 2 bases, the J end by 3 bases, with 11 bases between. CDR3 size: 14 residues. Germline loops: CDR1 LNHDA, CDR2 SQIVND (reference sequence). The CDR3 sequence: CASSIWVEGYEQYF. The CDR3 nucleotides are TGTGCCAGTAGTATATGGGTGGAGGGCTACGAGCAGTACTTC.

The rearrangement uses TRBV5-1 and TRBJ2-3, with 9 bases matching TRBD2. The CDR3 consists of 16 residues. J gave up 6 bases and V 0 bases, and 8 bases lay outside the gene matches. The germline V gene encodes CDR1 SGHRS and CDR2 YFSETQ. CDR3 amino acids: CASSLGPREGQDTQYF. In DNA form, the CDR3 reads TGCGCCAGCAGCTTGGGACCGCGGGAGGGCCAGGATACGCAGTATTTT. The entire variable domain, with the rest obtained from reference TRBV5-1 and TRBJ2-3, is as follows: KAGVTQTPRYLIKTRGQQVTLSCSPISGHRSVSWYQQTPGQGLQFLFEYFSETQRNKGNFPGRFSGRQFSNSRSEMNVSTLELGDSALYLCASSLGPREGQDTQYFGPGTRLTVL.

A single count supports this clone. The J gene is TRBJ2-7, the V gene TRBV6-5; 7 bases are shared with TRBD1. V gave up 2 bases and J gave up 6 bases; unmatched junction bases: 10. CDR1 and CDR2 from the germline V gene are MNHEY and SVGAGI. The CDR3 is 15 residues long. CDR3 DNA: TGTGCCAGCAGTTACCAAAAGACAGGGATGGGCGAGCAGTACTTC. Encoded protein: CASSYQKTGMGEQYF.

The chain uses TRBV7-3 and TRBJ2-1, with 7 bases lining up with TRBD2. The CDR3 is 15 amino acids. The V gene's germline CDR1 is SGHTA and CDR2 FQGTGA. With V trimmed by 5 bases and J by 7 bases, 11 bases remained unmatched. CDR3 DNA sequence: TGTGCCAGCAGCCCTCTATCGGGAGGATCAAATGAGCAGTTCTTC. Its translation: CASSPLSGGSNEQFF.

This clone showed up just once. This chain links TRBV19 with TRBJ2-2; 7 bases agree with TRBD2. The junction had 4 bases not matched to a gene; V was cut back by 1 base and J by 5 bases. The length of the CDR3 is 15 residues. The germline V gene has CDR1 LNHDA and CDR2 SQIVND (reference sequence). CDR3 protein: CASSIGGGPTGELFF. The CDR3 region has the DNA TGTGCCAGTAGTATAGGGGGAGGGCCGACCGGGGAGCTGTTTTTT. The complete variable domain, with remaining parts taken from reference TRBV19 and TRBJ2-2, reads DGGITQSPKYLFRKEGQNVTLSCEQNLNHDAMYWYRQDPGQGLRLIYYSQIVNDFQKGDIAEGYSVSREKKESFPLTVTSAQKNPTAFYLCASSIGGGPTGELFFGEGSRLTVL.

This clone was recorded a few times. The gene calls are TRBV19 and TRBJ2-6; no clear D. This CDR3 comprises 16 residues. Trimming took 7 bases from V and 2 from J, leaving 15 bases between them. Looked up from germline, CDR1 is LNHDA and CDR2 is SQIVND (reference sequence). In DNA, the CDR3 is TGTGCCAGTACGACCAGGATAGCCCCTGGGGCCAACGTCCTGACTTTC. Its protein product is CASTTRIAPGANVLTF. Together with reference TRBV19 and TRBJ2-6, the CDR3 gives the full variable domain: DGGITQSPKYLFRKEGQNVTLSCEQNLNHDAMYWYRQDPGQGLRLIYYSQIVNDFQKGDIAEGYSVSREKKESFPLTVTSAQKNPTAFYLCASTTRIAPGANVLTFGAGSRLTVL.

J is TRBJ2-7 and V is TRBV7-9; 7 nucleotides line up with TRBD2. Germline trimming cut 3 bases from V and 2 bases from J; bases unmatched to any gene: 16. The length of the CDR3 is 18 residues. Germline lookup yields CDR1 SEHNR and CDR2 FQNEAQ (reference sequence). Written as DNA, the CDR3 is TGTGCCAGCAGCTTGAGTCTTGGACTAGGGCCGCAACCCTACGAGCAGTACTTC. It encodes CASSLSLGLGPQPYEQYF.

This CDR3 is CASTPRAEGEGRKLFF. CDR3 nucleotide sequence: TGCGCCAGCACTCCCCGAGCAGAGGGCGAGGGGAGAAAACTGTTTTTT. The chain combines TRBV10-2 with TRBJ1-4; D perhaps matches TRBD1 (5 bases). V shed 7 bases and J shed 10 bases, with 25 bases lying between them. Germline CDR1 WSHSY, CDR2 SAAADI. The CDR3 covers 16 residues.

This sequence joins TRBV11-2 and TRBJ1-2; D might be TRBD1 (5 bases). The CDR3 is made up of 11 amino acids. Per the germline V gene, CDR1 is SGHAT and CDR2 is FQNNGV. Between the trimmed V and J ends, which lost 9 bases and 4 bases, there was a span of 9 bases. The CDR3 nucleotides are TGTGCCAGGACGAGGGGCTATGGCTACACCTTC. Encoded protein: CARTRGYGYTF.

The chain employs TRBV6-6 and TRBJ2-1, with 13 bases matching TRBD2. The germline V gene has CDR1 MNHNY and CDR2 SVGAGI (reference sequence). This CDR3 is built from 14 residues. The V gene end was trimmed by 6 bases and the J gene end by 6 bases; junction bases not matched to a gene: 2. CDR3 protein: CASSRLAGGNEQFF. As DNA, the CDR3 is TGTGCCAGCAGCCGACTAGCGGGAGGCAATGAGCAGTTCTTC.

V usage is TRBV6-6 and J usage is TRBJ1-2, with D possibly being TRBD1 (5 bases). With 2 bases removed from V and 7 bases from J, the gap between germline ends came to 14 bases. The CDR3 length is 14 residues. CDR1 MNHNY and CDR2 SVGAGI come from the germline V gene (reference sequence). This chain's CDR3 is CASSYGIRDSGYTF. In DNA, the CDR3 is TGTGCCAGCAGTTACGGCATCAGGGACTCTGGCTACACCTTC.

The rearrangement links TRBV5-6 to TRBJ1-5, with TRBD1 matching over 11 bases. CDR1 SGHDT and CDR2 YYEEEE come from the germline V gene. CDR3 length: 14 residues. The J segment lost 6 bases and the V segment lost 3 bases, leaving 2 bases of the junction unmatched. CDR3 in amino acids: CASSWTGGGQPQHF. The CDR3 DNA is TGTGCCAGCAGCTGGACAGGGGGCGGTCAGCCCCAGCATTTT.

This chain connects TRBV6-5 to TRBJ1-2; 10 bases fit TRBD1. Trimming cost V 5 bases and J 6 bases; bases outside gene matches: 6. The germline CDR1 and CDR2 sequences are MNHEY and SVGAGI. The CDR3 has 14 residues. The CDR3 region is CASSRGTGVHGYTF. CDR3 nucleotides: TGTGCCAGCAGTAGGGGGACAGGGGTACATGGCTACACCTTC.